This entry is about one T cell receptor (beta chain). Patients got ipilimumab 1 mg/kg beginning 14 to 28 days post-transplant. Dosing: nivolumab 3 mg/kg IV, weeks 1, 4, 7, 10, then every two weeks to week 26. V was trimmed by 3 bases and J by 11 bases, leaving 14 bases between them. Germline assignment: CDR1 SQVTM and CDR2 ANQGSEA. The CDR3 runs 12 residues. Repertoires were generated with immunoSEQ multiplex PCR, while TCRdb's copy carries only in-frame clones and drops some. The data contain 16,000 or so clones, approximately 71% of them seen just once; the ten biggest clones take up roughly 20%. This record comes from a study of ipilimumab plus nivolumab after autologous stem cell transplantation. Study details: Median doses per patient: a few ipilimumab, under 10 nivolumab. Both relapsed and primary refractory DLBCL were included.

This clonotype was sampled from a male donor with diffuse large B-cell lymphoma. The sample was PBMCs, taken in a trial of ipilimumab plus nivolumab as post-transplant consolidation. V and J are TRBV29-1 and TRBJ2-1; D gene uncertain. This chain's CDR3 is CSVELVRQQQFF. The CDR3 region has the DNA TGCAGCGTTGAGTTAGTAAGGCAACAGCAGTTCTTC.